The T cell receptor beta chain under discussion was sequenced for a study of molecular identifiers for immune sequencing clone quantification (dated by TCRdb to the late 2010s). About the full investigation: For a replicate experiment, the RNA from either about 20,000 or 100,000 naive CD8 T cells was divided into five aliquots, and four of those aliquots went on to sequencing. This methods study benchmarked molecular-identifier clustering-based TCR repertoire sequencing (MIDCIRS) and TCR RNA copy counting, using CD8 T cells to do so.

Libraries of naive CD8 T cells were built from anywhere between about 19,000 and 1,100,000 sorted cells, with 10%, 30% or 50% of the purified RNA used. Naive CD8 T cells were FACS-sorted as CD8+CD4-CCR7+CD45RA+ on a BD FACSAria II into RLT Plus buffer. To test detection sensitivity, Jurkat RNA equivalent to about eleven TCR copies was spiked into samples of about 18,000-1,000,000 naive CD8 T cells. CD8 T cells were enriched with RosetteSep CD8+ T Cell Enrichment Cocktail and Ficoll-Paque, followed by ACK red cell lysis. About this clonotype itself: Its target antigen remains unknown. No per-base quality is available; no much larger clone lies one base away.

The paper as a whole reports these results and caveats: Highly expanded clone sizes could be underestimated if identical TCR molecules share a barcode. When barcode sub-clustering was left out, chimeric consensus sequences inflated TCR diversity, with chimeras reaching as high as 47%. Naive libraries contained spiked-in Jurkat TCR RNA (roughly 10 copies' worth), which is not part of the donor repertoire. Modeling estimated 2.5 to 3 recovered TCR RNA copies per cell, compared with 9.5 to 10 by digital PCR, which implies 30% to 35% capture efficiency. A single cell's worth of spiked-in Jurkat TCR RNA was reported detectable even among 850,000 to 1,000,000 naive CD8 T cells. In CMV-specific effector cells, clones with more than 20 RNA copies accounted for over 97% of molecules, whereas in naive cells such clones accounted for under 1%.

The method behind the library was PCR. TCRdb names NextSeq 500 as the instrument used. Bulk TCR libraries were generated as previously described, with the TCR primers listed in Table S5 used. Total RNA was purified with the Qiagen AllPrep DNA/RNA kit. Reads from multiple sequencing runs of the same library were pooled before analysis. The original methods were these. Reads were retained only if an exact TCR constant sequence was present, and the retained reads were trimmed to 150 nt and grouped according to their 12-nt molecular barcodes. Reads within each barcode group were sub-clustered using a 15% Levenshtein threshold, and quality-weighted consensus sequences were constructed for each RNA molecule. Non-functional sequences were removed, as were lower-count sequences one edit away from another. Barcode sub-clusters with fewer than 20% of the maximum read count were removed, based on fitting two negative binomial distributions. TCRdb handled the public reads itself, with Q25 trimming in fastp and clone calling in MiXCR, and kept productive beta chains. Records with the same CDR3 protein are collapsed into one entry carrying the most frequent genes and DNA. For this entry, the V and J calls and clone size follow TCRdb and not the study's own pipeline. The sample profile shows about half a million distinct CDR3 sequences; roughly 24% of them were found once. Approximately 0.8% of the sample rests with the top ten.

The CDR3 holds 14 amino acids from the cysteine to the phenylalanine. This entry keeps only the CDR3 DNA: 42 bases, framed from base 1. V trim: 4 bases; J trim: 10 bases; unmatched bases: 11. Based on the germline V gene, the CDR1 and CDR2 sequences are SNHLY and FYNNEI. The sequencing input was naive CD8+ T cells from blood, with Jurkat cell RNA spiked in. This sample's cell subset or site label indicates: FACS-sorted CD8+CD4-CCR7+CD45RA+ naive T cells. The chain was built from TRBV2 and TRBJ2-7; the junction holds 9 bases that match TRBD1. The receptor was isolated from a human donor in good health. Some libraries in this study had Jurkat cell RNA spiked in. The CDR3 sequence is CASSGGTGSHKQYF. The sequenced DNA is TGTGCCAGCAGTGGTGGGACAGGGTCCCACAAACAGTACTTC.